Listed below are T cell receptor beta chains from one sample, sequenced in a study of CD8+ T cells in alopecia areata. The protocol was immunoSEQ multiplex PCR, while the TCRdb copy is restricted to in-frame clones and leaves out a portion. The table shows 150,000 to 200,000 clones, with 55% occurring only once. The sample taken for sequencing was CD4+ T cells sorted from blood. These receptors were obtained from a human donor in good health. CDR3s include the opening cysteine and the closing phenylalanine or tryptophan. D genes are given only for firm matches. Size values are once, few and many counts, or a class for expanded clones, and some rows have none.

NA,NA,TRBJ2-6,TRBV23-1,CASSPGVPSGANVLTF,TGCGCCAGCAGTCCAGGGGTCCCCTCTGGGGCCAACGTCCTGACTTTC
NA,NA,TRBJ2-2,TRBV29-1,CSVEEPSVTGELFF,TGCAGCGTTGAAGAACCTAGCGTGACCGGGGAGCTGTTTTTT
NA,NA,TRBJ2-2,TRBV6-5,CASSYETGELFF,TGTGCCAGCAGTTACGAGACCGGGGAGCTGTTTTTT
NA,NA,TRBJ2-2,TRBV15,CATSKDTLADRRNTGELFF,TGTGCCACCAGCAAAGATACGTTAGCGGACCGGAGAAACACCGGGGAGCTGTTTTTT
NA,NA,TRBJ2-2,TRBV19,CASSQTTGELFF,TGTGCCAGTAGCCAAACCACCGGGGAGCTGTTTTTT
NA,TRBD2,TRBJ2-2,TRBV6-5,CASSYESGANTGELFF,TGTGCCAGCAGTTACGAAAGCGGGGCGAACACCGGGGAGCTGTTTTTT
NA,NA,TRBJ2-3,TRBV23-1,CASSQTTCPDTQYF,TGCGCCAGCAGTCAAACCACTTGTCCAGATACGCAGTATTTT
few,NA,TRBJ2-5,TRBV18,CASSGAVRETQYF,TGTGCCAGCTCAGGAGCGGTTCGGGAGACCCAGTACTTC
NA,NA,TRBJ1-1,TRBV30,CACRPGFDAAFF,TGTGCCTGCCGTCCAGGGTTTGATGCCGCTTTCTTT
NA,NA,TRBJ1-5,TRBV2,CASSIDGQPQHF,TGTGCCAGCAGTATCGACGGACAGCCCCAGCATTTT
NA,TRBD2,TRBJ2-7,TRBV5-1,CASSLVTAGGSEQYF,TGCGCCAGCAGCTTGGTTACGGCGGGAGGCAGCGAGCAGTACTTC
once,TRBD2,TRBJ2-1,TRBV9,CASSDTSGSYNEQFF,TGTGCCAGCAGCGACACTAGCGGGAGCTACAATGAGCAGTTCTTC
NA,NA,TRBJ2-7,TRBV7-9,CASRPPFGTADHEQYF,TGTGCCAGCAGGCCTCCTTTTGGGACGGCGGATCACGAGCAGTACTTC
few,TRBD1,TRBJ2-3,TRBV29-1,CSVGGQALDTQYF,TGCAGCGTCGGGGGACAGGCTCTAGATACGCAGTATTTT
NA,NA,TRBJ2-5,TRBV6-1,CASREGWETQYF,TGTGCCAGCAGGGAGGGGTGGGAGACCCAGTACTTC
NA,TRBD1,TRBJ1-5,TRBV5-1,CASSLGGGTGQPQHF,TGCGCCAGCAGCTTGGGAGGGGGCACGGGACAGCCCCAGCATTTT
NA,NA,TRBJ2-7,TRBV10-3,CAMRPYRYF,TGTGCCATGCGGCCCTACCGGTACTTC
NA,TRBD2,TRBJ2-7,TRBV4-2,CASSQVGLAEGSYEQYF,TGTGCCAGCAGCCAGGTGGGACTAGCGGAAGGGTCCTACGAGCAGTACTTC
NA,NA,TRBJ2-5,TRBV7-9,CASSGGGETQYF,TGTGCCAGCAGCGGAGGGGGAGAGACCCAGTACTTC
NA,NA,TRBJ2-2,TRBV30,CAWGTRTGELFF,TGTGCCTGGGGGACAAGGACCGGGGAGCTGTTTTTT
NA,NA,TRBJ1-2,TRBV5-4,CASSSGQTSYGYTF,TGTGCCAGCAGCTCGGGACAAACCTCCTATGGCTACACCTTC
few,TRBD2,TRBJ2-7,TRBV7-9,CASSRVASGSFYEQYF,TGTGCCAGCAGCCGAGTCGCTAGCGGGAGTTTCTACGAGCAGTACTTC
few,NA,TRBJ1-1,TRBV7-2,CASSSGPTSVTEAFF,TGTGCCAGCAGCTCGGGACCGACCTCCGTCACTGAAGCTTTCTTT
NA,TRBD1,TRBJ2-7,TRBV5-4,CASSLGQESYEQYF,TGTGCCAGCAGCCTCGGACAGGAGAGCTACGAGCAGTACTTC
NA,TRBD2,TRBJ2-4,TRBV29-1,CSVRLAGGNIQYF,TGCAGCGTGCGTCTAGCGGGCGGAAACATTCAGTACTTC
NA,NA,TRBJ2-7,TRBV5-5,CASSFASREQYF,TGTGCCAGCAGCTTCGCAAGTCGCGAGCAGTACTTC
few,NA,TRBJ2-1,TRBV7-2,CASSSDRASYNEQFF,TGTGCCAGCAGCTCCGATCGAGCTTCCTACAATGAGCAGTTCTTC
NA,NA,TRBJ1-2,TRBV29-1,CSVDSYASGYTF,TGCAGCGTCGACAGCTACGCTAGTGGCTACACCTTC
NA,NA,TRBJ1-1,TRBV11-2,CASSSVRGNTEAFF,TGTGCCAGCAGCTCCGTGAGGGGGAACACTGAAGCTTTCTTT
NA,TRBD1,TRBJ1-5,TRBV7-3,CASTSFGRTGLSNQPQHF,TGTGCCAGCACCTCTTTCGGTAGGACAGGTCTTAGCAATCAGCCCCAGCATTTT
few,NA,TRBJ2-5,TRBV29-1,CSTDLETQYF,TGCAGCACCGACTTGGAGACCCAGTACTTC
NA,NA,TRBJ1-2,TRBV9,CASSLRDVIDYGYTF,TGTGCCAGCAGCCTTAGAGACGTGATAGACTATGGCTACACCTTC
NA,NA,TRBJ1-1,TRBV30,CAWSWAWNTEAFF,TGTGCCTGGAGCTGGGCATGGAACACTGAAGCTTTCTTT
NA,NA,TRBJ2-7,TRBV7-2,CASSLRDSKTEQYF,TGTGCCAGCAGCCTACGGGACTCAAAAACCGAGCAGTACTTC
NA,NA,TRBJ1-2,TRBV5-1,CASSLVEGYGYTF,TGCGCCAGCAGCTTGGTTGAGGGATATGGCTACACCTTC
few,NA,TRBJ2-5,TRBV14,CASSQDKRTQYF,TGTGCCAGCAGCCAGGATAAAAGAACCCAGTACTTC
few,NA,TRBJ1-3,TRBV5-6,CASSRPGLSSGNTIYF,TGTGCCAGCAGCCGCCCGGGGCTCAGCTCTGGAAACACCATATATTTT